This TCR beta chain derives from a study of response to subunit inactivated influenza vaccine. Study-level findings and limits: Seasonal influenza vaccination, on each occasion, was suggested by the authors to recruit few new T cells.

There are 13 residues in the CDR3. CDR1 and CDR2 (germline): LNHNV, YYDKDF (reference sequence). The V gene lost 3 bases and the J gene lost 3 bases, with 8 bases spanning the gap. In TCRdb, the RT-PCR reads were re-called with MiXCR into one record per CDR3 protein. Among around 530,000 distinct CDR3 sequences listed, roughly 12% were seen once. This clonotype was seen more than once but under ten times. The antigen remains undetermined. The source was PBMCs from blood, collected on the day of vaccination. This clonotype was sampled from a man aged 50-60 years who received an inactivated influenza vaccine. The chain employs TRBV15 and TRBJ1-1; D not certain. The CDR3 nucleotides are TGTGCCACCAGCAGGGCAGGAGACACTGAAGCTTTCTTT. Translated, it gives CATSRAGDTEAFF.